A single T cell receptor (beta chain) is shown here with its context. Germline values: CDR1 GTSNPN, CDR2 SVGIG (reference sequence). This CDR3 is built from 15 residues. V was shortened by 2 bases and J by 0 bases, with 14 bases between the two germline ends. This entry is derived from a study of T cell changes during pregnancy in multiple sclerosis. This table comes from immunoSEQ multiplex PCR, and its TCRdb copy is limited to in-frame clones, with some not included. Altogether about 57,000 clones are present, about 88% being singletons, with the ten largest covering more than 1.5%. This receptor was identified in a female donor with multiple sclerosis, enrolled in a pregnancy study. The genes are TRBV30 and TRBJ2-7; possible D gene TRBD2, 6 bases. The material sequenced was peripheral blood, taken after pregnancy. CDR3 bases: TGTGCCTGGAGTAGGGGACTGGACTTCTCCTACGAGCAGTACTTC. It translates to CAWSRGLDFSYEQYF.